These 6 T cell receptor beta chains were sequenced from one sample in a study of post-analysis software for immune sequencing data. Whole-study results and caveats: TRBV5-6, TRBV5-1 and TRBV20-1 were among several TRBV segments more frequent in patients than controls.

Their antigens remain unidentified. Libraries were made from TCR beta cDNA, and they carried unique molecular identifiers. MiXCR was run by TCRdb on the PCR reads, yielding one entry per CDR3 protein. The profile shows roughly 870,000 distinct CDR3 sequences, under 70% of them singletons. Material: blood. Receptors originate from a girl aged 5 to 17 with multiple sclerosis.

This chain connects TRBV5-5 to TRBJ2-6; perhaps D is TRBD1 or TRBD2 (7 bases each). With 0 bases removed from V and 7 bases from J, the gap between germline ends came to 11 bases. From germline, CDR1 is SGHKS and CDR2 YYEKEE (reference sequence). The CDR3 extends over 15 amino acids. The CDR3 bases are TGTGCCAGCAGCTTGGCCAGGGGGGGAGCCAACGTCCTGACTTTC. This codes for CASSLARGGANVLTF.

This clonotype has a handful of counts. This chain links TRBV20-1 with TRBJ2-1; the match to TRBD2 covers 7 bases. J lost 13 bases, V lost 5 bases, and 11 bases had no gene match. CDR1 is DFQATT and CDR2 is SNEGSKA in the germline V gene (reference sequence). The CDR3 is made up of 12 amino acids. CDR3 region: CSAAWGGETQFF. DNA of the CDR3: TGCAGTGCTGCTTGGGGAGGGGAGACCCAGTTCTTC.

The V gene is TRBV20-1, the J gene TRBJ1-3; D is unresolved. The CDR3 is made up of 14 amino acids. The germline CDR1 and CDR2 sequences are DFQATT and SNEGSKA (reference sequence). Deletions cut 0 bases from V and 3 bases from J, with 9 bases between. This CDR3 is CSARDTMSGNTIYF. The CDR3 DNA sequence: TGCAGTGCTAGAGATACCATGAGTGGAAACACCATATATTTT.

The chain is built from TRBV9 and TRBJ2-3; D possibly corresponds to TRBD1 (6 bases). The germline CDR1 and CDR2 sequences are SGDLS and YYNGEE. The CDR3 contains 15 residues. With 7 bases removed from V and 0 bases from J, the gap between germline ends came to 15 bases. For the CDR3, the DNA is TGTGCCAGCTGCCGAACTGGACAGAGCACAGATACGCAGTATTTT. Its translation is CASCRTGQSTDTQYF.

Only a few counts were recorded for this clonotype. The J gene is TRBJ2-7, the V gene TRBV29-1; D uncertain. This CDR3 is built from 10 residues. V lost 5 bases and J lost 4, with 6 bases in between. Germline CDR1 SQVTM, CDR2 ANQGSEA. CDR3 amino acids: CSVFEYEQYF. CDR3 sequence (DNA): TGCAGCGTTTTTGAATACGAGCAGTACTTC.

This chain joins TRBV6-1 and TRBJ2-5; D is perhaps TRBD1 (5 bases). CDR3 size: 14 residues. Germline CDR1 MNHNS, CDR2 SASEGT. Trimming took off 0 bases at V and 1 base at J, with 6 bases between the two ends. For the CDR3, the DNA is TGTGCCAGCAGTGAAGCGACAGCCCAAGAGACCCAGTACTTC. This translates into CASSEATAQETQYF.